This T cell receptor (beta chain) derives from a study of technical replicates of blood from a handful of donors. Repertoires were generated with immunoSEQ multiplex PCR, while TCRdb's copy carries only in-frame clones and drops some. The table records tens of thousands of clones, 92% of them present only once. CDR3 size: 15 residues. The V gene lost 1 base and the J gene lost 5 bases, with 12 bases spanning the gap. Germline V gene lookup returns CDR1 SGHVS and CDR2 FNYEAQ. This TCR came from a human donor in good health. This rearrangement joins TRBV7-6 to TRBJ2-1; perhaps TRBD2 as D (6 bases). Sequenced input: T cells isolated from PBMCs. The CDR3 nucleotides read TGTGCCAGCAGCTTAGAGCCTAGCGACAACAATGAGCAGTTCTTC. It codes for CASSLEPSDNNEQFF.